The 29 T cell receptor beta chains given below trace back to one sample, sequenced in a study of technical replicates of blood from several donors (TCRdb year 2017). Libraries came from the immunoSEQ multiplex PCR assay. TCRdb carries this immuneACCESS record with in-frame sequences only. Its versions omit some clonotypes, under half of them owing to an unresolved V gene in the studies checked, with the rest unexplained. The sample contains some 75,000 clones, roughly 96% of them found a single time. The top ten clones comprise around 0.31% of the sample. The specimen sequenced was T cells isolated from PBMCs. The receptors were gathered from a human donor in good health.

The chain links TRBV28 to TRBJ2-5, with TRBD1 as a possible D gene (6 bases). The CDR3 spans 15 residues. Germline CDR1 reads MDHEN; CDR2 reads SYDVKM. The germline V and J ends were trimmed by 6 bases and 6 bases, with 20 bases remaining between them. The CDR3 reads CASSQIAGEKQTQYF. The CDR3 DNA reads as TGTGCCAGCAGCCAAATCGCAGGGGAAAAACAGACCCAGTACTTC.

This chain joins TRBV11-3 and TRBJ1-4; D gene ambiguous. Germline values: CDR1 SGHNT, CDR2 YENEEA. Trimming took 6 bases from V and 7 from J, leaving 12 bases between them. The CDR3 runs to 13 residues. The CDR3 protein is CASRELLSEKLFF. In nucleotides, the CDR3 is TGTGCCAGCAGGGAACTATTGAGTGAAAAACTGTTTTTT. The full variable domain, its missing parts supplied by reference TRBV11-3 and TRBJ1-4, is EAGVVQSPRYKIIEKKQPVAFWCNPISGHNTLYWYLQNLGQGPELLIRYENEEAVDDSQLPKDRFSAERLKGVDSTLKIQPAELGDSAVYLCASRELLSEKLFFGSGTQLSVL.

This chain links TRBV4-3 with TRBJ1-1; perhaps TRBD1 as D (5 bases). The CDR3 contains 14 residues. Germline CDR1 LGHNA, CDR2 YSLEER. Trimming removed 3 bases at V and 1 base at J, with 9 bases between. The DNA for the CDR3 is TGCGCCAGCAGCCACCATACAGGGAACACTGAAGCTTTCTTT. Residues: CASSHHTGNTEAFF.

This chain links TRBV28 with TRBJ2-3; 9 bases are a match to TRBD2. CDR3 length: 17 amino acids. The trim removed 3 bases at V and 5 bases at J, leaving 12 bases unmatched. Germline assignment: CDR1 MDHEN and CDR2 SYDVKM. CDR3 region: CASSFRLRGRGGDTQYF. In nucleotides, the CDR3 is TGTGCCAGCAGTTTTCGACTTCGCGGGAGGGGGGGAGATACGCAGTATTTT. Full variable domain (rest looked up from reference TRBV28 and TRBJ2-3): DVKVTQSSRYLVKRTGEKVFLECVQDMDHENMFWYRQDPGLGLRLIYFSYDVKMKEKGDIPEGYSVSREKKERFSLILESASTNQTSMYLCASSFRLRGRGGDTQYFGPGTRLTVL.

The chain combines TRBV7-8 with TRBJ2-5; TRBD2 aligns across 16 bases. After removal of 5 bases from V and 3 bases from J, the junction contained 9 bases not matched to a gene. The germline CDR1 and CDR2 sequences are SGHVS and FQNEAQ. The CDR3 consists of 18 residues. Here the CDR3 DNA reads TGTGCCAGCAGCCTCGGGACTAGCGGGAGGGCCTGGGAAGAGACCCAGTACTTC. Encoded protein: CASSLGTSGRAWEETQYF.

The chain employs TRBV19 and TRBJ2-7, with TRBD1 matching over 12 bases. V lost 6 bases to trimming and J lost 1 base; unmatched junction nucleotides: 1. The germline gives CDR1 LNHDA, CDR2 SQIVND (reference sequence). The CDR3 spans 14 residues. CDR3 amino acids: CASRGQGASYEQYF. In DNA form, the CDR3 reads TGTGCCAGTAGGGGACAGGGGGCGTCCTACGAGCAGTACTTC.

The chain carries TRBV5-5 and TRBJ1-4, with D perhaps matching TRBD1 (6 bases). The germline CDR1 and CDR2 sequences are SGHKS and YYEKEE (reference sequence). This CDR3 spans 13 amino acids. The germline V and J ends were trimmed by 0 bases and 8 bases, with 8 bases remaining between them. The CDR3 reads CASSLEGVEKLFF. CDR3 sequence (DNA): TGTGCCAGCAGCTTGGAGGGGGTGGAAAAACTGTTTTTT.

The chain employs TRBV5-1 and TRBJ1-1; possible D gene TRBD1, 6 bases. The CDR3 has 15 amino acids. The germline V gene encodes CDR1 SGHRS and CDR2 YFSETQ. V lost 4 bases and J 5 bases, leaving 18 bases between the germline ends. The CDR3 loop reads CASSLRQGPRTEAFF. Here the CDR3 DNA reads TGCGCCAGCAGCCTGAGGCAGGGGCCGAGGACTGAAGCTTTCTTT.

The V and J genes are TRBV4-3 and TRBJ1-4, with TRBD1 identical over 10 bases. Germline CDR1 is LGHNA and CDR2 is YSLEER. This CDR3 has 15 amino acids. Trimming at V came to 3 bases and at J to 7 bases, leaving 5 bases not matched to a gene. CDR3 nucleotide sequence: TGCGCCAGCAGCCATACCGGGACAGGGGTTGAAAAACTGTTTTTT. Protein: CASSHTGTGVEKLFF.

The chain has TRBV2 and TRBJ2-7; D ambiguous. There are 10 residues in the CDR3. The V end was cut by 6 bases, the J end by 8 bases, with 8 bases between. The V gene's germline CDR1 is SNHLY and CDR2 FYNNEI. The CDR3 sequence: CASRVNKQYF. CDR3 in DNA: TGTGCCAGCAGGGTCAACAAGCAGTACTTC.

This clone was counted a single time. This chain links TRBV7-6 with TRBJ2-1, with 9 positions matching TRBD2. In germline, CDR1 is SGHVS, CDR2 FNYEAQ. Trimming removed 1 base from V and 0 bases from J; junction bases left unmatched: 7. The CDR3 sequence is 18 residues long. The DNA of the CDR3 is TGTGCCAGCAGCTTAGTTGCGGGAGGGCCGGGCTCCTACAATGAGCAGTTCTTC. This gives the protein CASSLVAGGPGSYNEQFF.

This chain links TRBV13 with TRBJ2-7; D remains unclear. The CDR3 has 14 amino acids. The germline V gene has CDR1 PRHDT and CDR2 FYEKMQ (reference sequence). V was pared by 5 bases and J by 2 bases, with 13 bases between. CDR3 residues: CASSLSEFPYEQYF. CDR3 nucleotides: TGTGCCAGCAGCCTTAGTGAGTTCCCCTACGAGCAGTACTTC.

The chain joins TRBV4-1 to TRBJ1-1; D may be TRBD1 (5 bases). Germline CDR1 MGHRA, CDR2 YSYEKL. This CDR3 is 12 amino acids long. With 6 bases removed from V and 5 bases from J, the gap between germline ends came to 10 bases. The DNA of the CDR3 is TGCGCCAGCAGGCTCGGGGGGACTGAAGCTTTCTTT. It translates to CASRLGGTEAFF.

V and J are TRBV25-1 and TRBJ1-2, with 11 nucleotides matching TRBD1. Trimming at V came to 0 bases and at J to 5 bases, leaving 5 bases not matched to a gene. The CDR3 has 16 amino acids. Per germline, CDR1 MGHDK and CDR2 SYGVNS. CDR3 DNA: TGTGCCAGCAGTGAATACGGACAGGGGGCCGGATATGGCTACACCTTC. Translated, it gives CASSEYGQGAGYGYTF.

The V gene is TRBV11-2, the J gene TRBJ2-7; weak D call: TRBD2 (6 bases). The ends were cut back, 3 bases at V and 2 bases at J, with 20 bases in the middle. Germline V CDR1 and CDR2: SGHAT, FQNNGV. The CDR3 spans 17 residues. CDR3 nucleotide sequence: TGTGCCAGCAGCTTCGGACATTTAGCGGACCGTACCTACGAGCAGTACTTC. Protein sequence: CASSFGHLADRTYEQYF.

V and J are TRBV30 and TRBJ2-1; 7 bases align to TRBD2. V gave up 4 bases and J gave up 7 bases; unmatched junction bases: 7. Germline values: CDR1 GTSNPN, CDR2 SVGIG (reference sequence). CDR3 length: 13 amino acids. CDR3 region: CAWISGEGNEQFF. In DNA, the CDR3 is TGTGCCTGGATTTCGGGGGAGGGAAATGAGCAGTTCTTC.

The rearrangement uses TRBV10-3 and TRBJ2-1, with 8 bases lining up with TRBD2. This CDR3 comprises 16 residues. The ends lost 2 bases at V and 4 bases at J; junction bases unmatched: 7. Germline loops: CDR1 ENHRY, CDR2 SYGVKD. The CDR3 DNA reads TGTGCCATCAGTGAGGGTTGGAGCGGGAGTTACAATGAGCAGTTCTTC. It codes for CAISEGWSGSYNEQFF.

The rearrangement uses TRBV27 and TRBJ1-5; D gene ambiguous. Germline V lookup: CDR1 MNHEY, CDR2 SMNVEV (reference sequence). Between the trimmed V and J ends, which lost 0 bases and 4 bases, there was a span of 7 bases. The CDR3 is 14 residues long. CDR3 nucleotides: TGTGCCAGCAGTTTATCCGACGGGAATCAGCCCCAGCATTTT. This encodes CASSLSDGNQPQHF.

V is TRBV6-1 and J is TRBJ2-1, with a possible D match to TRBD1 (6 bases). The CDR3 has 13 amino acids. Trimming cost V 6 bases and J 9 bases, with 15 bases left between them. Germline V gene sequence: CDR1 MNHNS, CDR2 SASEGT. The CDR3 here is CASRGPNRVEQFF. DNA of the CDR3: TGTGCCAGCAGGGGGCCTAACAGGGTTGAGCAGTTCTTC.

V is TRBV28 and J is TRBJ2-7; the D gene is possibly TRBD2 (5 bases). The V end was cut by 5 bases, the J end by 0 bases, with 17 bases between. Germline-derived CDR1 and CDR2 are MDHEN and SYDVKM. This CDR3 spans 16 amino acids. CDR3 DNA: TGTGCCAGCAGTATTACCTACGAACTAGACTCCTACGAGCAGTACTTC. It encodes CASSITYELDSYEQYF.

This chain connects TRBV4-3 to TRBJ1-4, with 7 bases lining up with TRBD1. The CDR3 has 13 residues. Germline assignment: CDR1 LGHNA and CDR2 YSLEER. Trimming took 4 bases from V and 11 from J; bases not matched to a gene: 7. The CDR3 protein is CASSPGTVGKLFF. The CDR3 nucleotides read TGCGCCAGCAGCCCGGGGACAGTCGGGAAACTGTTTTTT.

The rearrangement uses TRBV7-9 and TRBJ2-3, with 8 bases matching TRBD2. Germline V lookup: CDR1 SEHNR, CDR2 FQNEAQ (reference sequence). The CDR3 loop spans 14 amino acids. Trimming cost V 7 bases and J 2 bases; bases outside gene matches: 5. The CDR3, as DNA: TGTGCCAGCACAAGCGGGAGCCTCACAGATACGCAGTATTTT. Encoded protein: CASTSGSLTDTQYF.

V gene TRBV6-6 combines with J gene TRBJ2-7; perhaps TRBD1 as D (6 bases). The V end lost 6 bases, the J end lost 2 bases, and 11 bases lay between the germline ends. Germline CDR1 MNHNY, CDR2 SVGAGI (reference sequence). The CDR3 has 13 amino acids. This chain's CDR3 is CASRGGNTYEQYF. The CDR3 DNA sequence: TGTGCCAGCAGAGGGGGTAACACCTACGAGCAGTACTTC.

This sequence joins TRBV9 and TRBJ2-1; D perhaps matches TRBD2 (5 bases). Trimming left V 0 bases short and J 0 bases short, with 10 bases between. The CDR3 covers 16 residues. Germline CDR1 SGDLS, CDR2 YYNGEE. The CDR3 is CASSVGGGSSYNEQFF. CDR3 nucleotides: TGTGCCAGCAGCGTAGGCGGTGGGAGCTCCTACAATGAGCAGTTCTTC.

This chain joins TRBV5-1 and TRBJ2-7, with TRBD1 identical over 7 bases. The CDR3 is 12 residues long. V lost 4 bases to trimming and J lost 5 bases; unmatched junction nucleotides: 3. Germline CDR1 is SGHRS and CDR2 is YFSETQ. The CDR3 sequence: CASSGQVHEQYF. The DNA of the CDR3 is TGCGCCAGCAGCGGACAGGTCCACGAGCAGTACTTC. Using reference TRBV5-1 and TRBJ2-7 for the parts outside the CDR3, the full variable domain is KAGVTQTPRYLIKTRGQQVTLSCSPISGHRSVSWYQQTPGQGLQFLFEYFSETQRNKGNFPGRFSGRQFSNSRSEMNVSTLELGDSALYLCASSGQVHEQYFGPGTRLTVT.

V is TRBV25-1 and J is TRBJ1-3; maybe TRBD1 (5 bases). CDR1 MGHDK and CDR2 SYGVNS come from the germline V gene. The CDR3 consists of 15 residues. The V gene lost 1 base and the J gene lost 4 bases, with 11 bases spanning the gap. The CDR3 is CASSEFKGLGNTIYF. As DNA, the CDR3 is TGTGCCAGCAGTGAATTTAAGGGGCTAGGAAACACCATATATTTT.

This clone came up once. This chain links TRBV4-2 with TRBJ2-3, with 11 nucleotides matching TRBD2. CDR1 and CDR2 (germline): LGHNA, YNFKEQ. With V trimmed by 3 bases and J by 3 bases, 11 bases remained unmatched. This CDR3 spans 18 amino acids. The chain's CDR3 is CASSQLPTSGRMTDTQYF. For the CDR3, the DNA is TGTGCCAGCAGCCAGCTCCCTACTAGCGGGAGAATGACAGATACGCAGTATTTT.

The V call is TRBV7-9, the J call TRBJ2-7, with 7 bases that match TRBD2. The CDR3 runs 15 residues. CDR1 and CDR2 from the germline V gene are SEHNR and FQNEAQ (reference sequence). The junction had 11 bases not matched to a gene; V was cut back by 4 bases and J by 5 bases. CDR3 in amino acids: CASSSREIPLHEQYF. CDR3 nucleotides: TGTGCCAGCAGCTCGCGGGAGATACCGCTCCACGAGCAGTACTTC.

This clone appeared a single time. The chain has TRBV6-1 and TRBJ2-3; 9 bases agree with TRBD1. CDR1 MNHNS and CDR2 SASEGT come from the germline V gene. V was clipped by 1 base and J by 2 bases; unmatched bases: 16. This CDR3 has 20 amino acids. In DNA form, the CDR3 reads TGTGCCAGCAGTGAAGAAGAGGGGACAGGGTTCGTATGGGACACAGATACGCAGTATTTT. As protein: CASSEEEGTGFVWDTDTQYF.